Below, 31 T cell receptor beta chains from the same sample are listed, as sequenced in a study of blood T cells in healthy people across ages (dated by TCRdb to between 2015 and 2017). The protocol used for the library was 5' RACE. TCRdb names Illumina HiSeq 2500 as the instrument used. A second PCR of roughly 7 to 11 cycles was run with a J-beta primer mix and a sample-barcoded 5' primer. TCRdb took the public reads, trimmed them with fastp at Q25, ran MiXCR for clone calling and kept in-frame beta chains. Rows are unified per CDR3 protein, each entry keeping the most common DNA and genes. This sample is represented by over a million distinct CDR3 sequences; less than 50% of them were singletons. The top ten hold over 15% of the sample. The specimen sequenced was blood. The receptors were gathered from a woman in her fifties or sixties in good health.

V and J are TRBV30 and TRBJ2-2, with 10 bases lining up with TRBD1. V lost 3 bases to trimming and J lost 5 bases; unmatched junction nucleotides: 6. This CDR3 contains 15 residues. Germline V gives CDR1 GTSNPN, CDR2 SVGIG (reference sequence). The CDR3 region has the DNA TGTGCCTGGAGACGGGACAGGGGAGTTACCGGGGAGCTGTTTTTT. Encoded protein: CAWRRDRGVTGELFF.

This chain uses TRBV6-1 with TRBJ2-7, with D maybe TRBD1 (5 bases). The V end lost 3 bases, the J end lost 1 base, and 13 bases lay between the germline ends. This CDR3 is 15 amino acids long. The V gene's germline CDR1 is MNHNS and CDR2 SASEGT. CDR3 nucleotide sequence: TGTGCCAGCAGTGATAGGGGCGTTACGTCCTACGAGCAGTACTTC. It yields the protein CASSDRGVTSYEQYF.

The chain uses TRBV28 and TRBJ2-5; perhaps TRBD1 as D (6 bases). The DNA matches TRBJ2-7 better at its end, which makes the J call doubtful. Germline values: CDR1 MDHEN, CDR2 SYDVKM. The CDR3 runs 10 residues. CDR3 region: CASRQVEQYF. In DNA, the CDR3 is TGTGCCAGTAGACAGGTCGAGCAGTACTTC.

This clonotype was observed a handful of times. V gene TRBV7-8 combines with J gene TRBJ2-1; D is possibly TRBD2 (6 bases). The CDR3 has 16 residues. Germline values: CDR1 SGHVS, CDR2 FQNEAQ. Trimming removed 0 bases from V and 4 bases from J, with 13 bases in between. The CDR3 DNA reads TGTGCCAGCAGCTTAGCGGTGGCGGGAACTTACAATGAGCAGTTCTTC. Its protein is CASSLAVAGTYNEQFF.

The V and J genes are TRBV20-1 and TRBJ1-5, with 11 bases aligning to TRBD1. V was clipped by 3 bases and J by 1 base; unmatched bases: 14. This CDR3 is built from 19 residues. CDR1 and CDR2 from the germline V gene are DFQATT and SNEGSKA (reference sequence). CDR3 nucleotides: TGCAGTGCTAGGGACACTCGGACAGGGGGCGTGGGGAGCAATCAGCCCCAGCATTTT. Its protein is CSARDTRTGGVGSNQPQHF.

Only a few counts were recorded for this clonotype. The rearrangement links TRBV7-3 to TRBJ2-1; D not certain. CDR1 is SGHTA, CDR2 FQGTGA, per germline. V was trimmed by 0 bases and J by 4 bases, leaving 10 bases between them. The length of the CDR3 is 15 residues. The CDR3: CASSLTKAGYNEQFF. Written as DNA, the CDR3 is TGTGCCAGCAGCTTAACGAAGGCCGGATACAATGAGCAGTTCTTC.

The rearrangement links TRBV5-5 to TRBJ2-7; 10 bases are a match to TRBD2. This CDR3 has 15 residues. CDR1 and CDR2 from the germline V gene are SGHKS and YYEKEE (reference sequence). J gave up 0 bases and V 5 bases, and 5 bases lay outside the gene matches. The DNA of the CDR3 is TGTGCCAGCAGACAAACTAGCGGGGCCTCCTACGAGCAGTACTTC. It encodes CASRQTSGASYEQYF.

The rearrangement uses TRBV27 and TRBJ2-1; D is possibly TRBD1 (6 bases). The germline V gene has CDR1 MNHEY and CDR2 SMNVEV (reference sequence). Trimming left V 5 bases short and J 7 bases short, with 12 bases between. The CDR3 runs 13 residues. The CDR3 loop reads CASSAGQLNEQFF. CDR3 DNA sequence: TGTGCCAGCAGTGCCGGACAGTTAAATGAGCAGTTCTTC.

This rearrangement joins TRBV6-6 to TRBJ2-4; TRBD1 might be the D (6 bases). The end of the DNA aligns better with TRBJ2-7, so the J call may be wrong. The CDR3 loop spans 14 amino acids. CDR1 and CDR2 from the germline V gene are MNHNY and SVGAGI (reference sequence). This CDR3 is CASSLLGQTYEQYF. The CDR3 bases are TGTGCCAGCAGTCTTCTTGGACAGACCTACGAGCAGTACTTC.

This chain joins TRBV9 and TRBJ2-7; a possible D gene is TRBD2 (5 bases). There are 17 residues in the CDR3. Trimming stripped 0 bases from V and 1 base from J, with 17 bases between. Germline V lookup: CDR1 SGDLS, CDR2 YYNGEE. CDR3 protein: CASSVGPTSGPSYEQYF. For the CDR3, the DNA is TGTGCCAGCAGCGTAGGCCCGACGAGCGGACCTTCCTACGAGCAGTACTTC.

This chain uses TRBV20-1 with TRBJ2-1; no firm D call. Trimming shortened V by 6 bases and J by 9 bases, and 9 bases separated the two germline ends. Germline CDR1 and CDR2: DFQATT and SNEGSKA (reference sequence). The CDR3 covers 10 residues. This CDR3 is CSAILLEQFF. For the CDR3, the DNA is TGCAGTGCAATTTTGCTTGAGCAGTTCTTC.

This clonotype was observed a single time. The chain links TRBV5-5 to TRBJ2-7; D unclear. This CDR3 contains 14 residues. Germline-derived CDR1 and CDR2 are SGHKS and YYEKEE (reference sequence). V was shortened by 0 bases and J by 2 bases, with 9 bases between the two germline ends. The CDR3 DNA reads as TGTGCCAGCAGCTTGGAGCCGGACCCCTACGAGCAGTACTTC. Its protein product is CASSLEPDPYEQYF.

The CDR3 DNA is TGCGCCAGCACAGACAGGAGCCTAGAGACCCAGTACTTC. Amino acids: CASTDRSLETQYF. This chain connects TRBV5-1 to TRBJ2-5; weak D call: TRBD1 (6 bases). Germline CDR1 is SGHRS and CDR2 is YFSETQ. This CDR3 has 13 amino acids. V was pared by 6 bases and J by 4 bases, with 13 bases between.

This clonotype was seen only once. CDR3 in amino acids: CASSEVTNYEQYF. The DNA of the CDR3 is TGTGCCAGCAGTGAAGTCACAAATTACGAGCAGTACTTC. The rearrangement joins TRBV25-1 to TRBJ2-7, with D hard to call. The ends were cut back, 2 bases at V and 4 bases at J, with 9 bases in the middle. The CDR3 is 13 residues long. Germline CDR1 and CDR2: MGHDK and SYGVNS.

Comment on this clonotype: An end of the junction differs from the germline gene, which may be a read error. The chain recombines TRBV5-1 with TRBJ2-7; D is perhaps TRBD1 (6 bases). Germline values: CDR1 SGHRS, CDR2 YFSETQ. The CDR3 is 13 amino acids. In DNA form, the CDR3 reads TGTGCCAGCGCGACAGGTTTAACCTACGAGCAGTACTTC. It codes for CASATGLTYEQYF.

This clonotype has ten or more counts. This chain uses TRBV3-1 with TRBJ2-4; 12 nucleotides agree with TRBD2. J gave up 1 base and V 0 bases, and 7 bases lay outside the gene matches. CDR1 is LGHDT and CDR2 is YNNKEL in the germline V gene (reference sequence). This CDR3 has 19 residues. DNA of the CDR3: TGTGCCAGCAGCCAAGATCTTCGGACTAGCGGGATGGCCAAAAACATTCAGTACTTC. This sequence encodes CASSQDLRTSGMAKNIQYF.

Comment on this clonotype: A much larger clone lies a single base off, so this may be a read error. The chain carries TRBV20-1 and TRBJ2-6; 9 nucleotides agree with TRBD2. The CDR3 is 17 residues long. J was trimmed by 1 base and V by 6 bases; bases with no gene match: 10. Germline V gene lookup returns CDR1 DFQATT and CDR2 SNEGSKA (reference sequence). CDR3 amino acids: CSASLGGRVSGANVLTF. The CDR3 DNA is TGCAGTGCGTCCCTTGGCGGGAGGGTATCTGGGGCCAACGTCCTGACTTTC.

CDR3 nucleotides: TGCAGTGCTTACACTCCGGGACTCCGAAAGTACTTC. Protein sequence: CSAYTPGLRKYF. This chain links TRBV20-1 with TRBJ2-7; D is perhaps TRBD2 (6 bases). V dropped 5 bases and J dropped 11 bases, with 19 bases sitting between them. Germline CDR1 is DFQATT and CDR2 is SNEGSKA (reference sequence). The CDR3 extends over 12 amino acids.

This clonotype came up a few times. The rearrangement uses TRBV5-1 and TRBJ1-6, with a possible D match to TRBD1 (6 bases). The V gene's germline CDR1 is SGHRS and CDR2 YFSETQ. CDR3 length: 15 amino acids. Trimming left V 6 bases short and J 7 bases short, with 17 bases between. The CDR3 spells CASTLGGQRNSPLHF. For the CDR3, the DNA is TGCGCCAGCACACTTGGTGGACAGAGGAATTCACCCCTCCACTTT.

V and J are TRBV4-2 and TRBJ2-5; 14 positions agree with TRBD2. The germline V gene encodes CDR1 LGHNA and CDR2 YNFKEQ. The CDR3 extends over 15 amino acids. V lost 3 bases and J lost 3; bases outside the gene matches: 0. The CDR3 spells CASSQTSGREETQYF. The DNA for the CDR3 is TGTGCCAGCAGCCAGACTAGCGGGAGGGAAGAGACCCAGTACTTC.

This clonotype was recorded a few times. This rearrangement joins TRBV5-6 to TRBJ1-2; D is perhaps TRBD1 (5 bases). The CDR3 is 13 residues long. The V gene's germline CDR1 is SGHDT and CDR2 YYEEEE. V was cut by 3 bases and J by 4 bases, with 10 bases left in between. The CDR3 DNA reads TGTGCCAGCAGCTCCGACAGCATCTATGGCTACACCTTC. Translating it yields CASSSDSIYGYTF.

The V gene is TRBV27, the J gene TRBJ2-7; 7 nucleotides align to TRBD1. The CDR3 sequence is 16 residues long. With V trimmed by 3 bases and J by 6 bases, 14 bases remained unmatched. Germline V CDR1 and CDR2: MNHEY, SMNVEV (reference sequence). The CDR3 protein is CASSFDRPGTEGEQYF. The CDR3 bases are TGTGCCAGCAGTTTCGATCGCCCGGGGACAGAGGGCGAGCAGTACTTC.

This chain uses TRBV30 with TRBJ2-3, with D perhaps matching TRBD1 (7 bases). Trimming cost V 8 bases and J 5 bases, with 17 bases left between them. The CDR3 runs to 13 residues. Per germline, CDR1 GTSNPN and CDR2 SVGIG (reference sequence). Here the CDR3 DNA reads TGTGCCCGAGCAGGGGGGCAGATAGATACGCAGTATTTT. It yields the protein CARAGGQIDTQYF.

This clonotype has a single count. One end of the junction is discordant with germline, which a read error may explain. The chain has TRBV7-9 and TRBJ2-7; TRBD2 aligns across 7 bases. The length of the CDR3 is 15 residues. Germline V gives CDR1 SEHNR, CDR2 FQNEAQ (reference sequence). CDR3 amino acids: CTSSLLRDYPYEQYF. The DNA for the CDR3 is TGTACCAGCAGCTTATTGAGGGACTACCCCTACGAGCAGTACTTC. Looking up the rest from reference TRBV7-9 and TRBJ2-7 gives the full variable domain: DTGVSQNPRHKITKRGQNVTFRCDPISEHNRLYWYRQTLGQGPEFLTYFQNEAQLEKSRLLSDRFSAERPKGSFSTLEIQRTEQGDSAMYLCTSSLLRDYPYEQYFGPGTRLTVT.

This clonotype was detected only a few times. The CDR3 bases are TGTGCCAGCAGTAATCGGATCAGATCTGGCTACACCTTC. It yields the protein CASSNRIRSGYTF. The chain recombines TRBV6-5 with TRBJ1-2, with D uncertain. This CDR3 has 13 amino acids. V gave up 5 bases and J gave up 7 bases, with 14 bases separating them. Germline lookup yields CDR1 MNHEY and CDR2 SVGAGI.

CDR3 sequence: CASSIAGLTYNEQFF. The CDR3 DNA reads TGTGCCAGCAGCATAGCGGGCCTAACGTACAATGAGCAGTTCTTC. The chain recombines TRBV9 with TRBJ2-1, with 7 bases matching TRBD2. Germline CDR1 and CDR2: SGDLS and YYNGEE. The length of the CDR3 is 15 residues. Losses at the gene ends were 4 bases for V and 4 bases for J; bases not matched to a gene: 8.

The count of this clonotype is one. The rearrangement joins TRBV30 to TRBJ2-6, with TRBD1 matching 9 bases. The V segment lost 2 bases and the J segment 1 base; nucleotides outside the gene matches: 6. The CDR3 contains 17 residues. Looked up from germline, CDR1 is GTSNPN and CDR2 is SVGIG (reference sequence). CDR3 bases: TGTGCCTGGAGTAGTGGGGACAGGGCATCTGGGGCCAACGTCCTGACTTTC. It encodes CAWSSGDRASGANVLTF.

The chain employs TRBV20-1 and TRBJ2-1, with 13 nucleotides matching TRBD2. CDR3 length: 14 residues. Trimming at V came to 5 bases and at J to 12 bases, leaving 10 bases not matched to a gene. CDR1 DFQATT and CDR2 SNEGSKA come from the germline V gene (reference sequence). The CDR3 sequence: CSASPGLAGSGQFF. The CDR3, as DNA: TGCAGTGCTTCACCGGGACTAGCGGGAAGTGGGCAGTTCTTC.

This chain uses TRBV4-2 with TRBJ1-5; D is uncertain. CDR1 and CDR2 from the germline V gene are LGHNA and YNFKEQ. The CDR3 contains 15 residues. Trimming pared 0 bases from V and 3 bases from J, leaving 9 bases between. CDR3 amino acids: CASSQERADNQPQHF. CDR3 coding DNA: TGTGCCAGCAGCCAAGAGAGAGCCGACAATCAGCCCCAGCATTTT.

The V call is TRBV9, the J call TRBJ2-5; the match to TRBD2 covers 7 bases. This CDR3 has 15 residues. Germline V gene lookup returns CDR1 SGDLS and CDR2 YYNGEE. Trimming cost V 0 bases and J 5 bases; bases outside gene matches: 7. This chain's CDR3 is CASSVAASGGETQYF. Written as DNA, the CDR3 is TGTGCCAGCAGCGTAGCTGCCTCCGGGGGGGAGACCCAGTACTTC.

The chain combines TRBV7-2 with TRBJ2-3; D is perhaps TRBD1 or TRBD2 (5 bases each). V gave up 2 bases and J gave up 2 bases, with 17 bases separating them. Germline values: CDR1 SGHTA, CDR2 FQGNSA. CDR3 length: 17 amino acids. The CDR3 here is CASSLRLGRADTDTQYF. CDR3 DNA: TGTGCCAGCAGCTTACGACTGGGACGAGCGGACACAGATACGCAGTATTTT.